This T cell receptor beta chain derives from a study of CD8 T cells in ankylosing spondylitis (dated by TCRdb to about 2017). The study in broad terms: The study profiled T cell receptor beta repertoires in healthy donors and ankylosing spondylitis patients to find disease-linked TCR variants. Peripheral blood was sampled, and synovial fluid was additionally collected from ankylosing spondylitis patients. In total, the full study cohort was made up of roughly 110 healthy donors and 25 ankylosing spondylitis patients.

Ends trimmed: V by 3 bases, J by 4 bases; bases unmatched to a gene: 5. The CDR3 measures 13 amino acids from cysteine to phenylalanine. The DNA shown is the 39-base CDR3, in frame from base 1. Reading the germline V gene (reference sequence) gives CDR1 GTSNPN and CDR2 SVGIG. Paper-wide results and their limitations: A TCR beta motif of 8 or 9 highly homologous amino acid variants appeared characteristic of blood from ankylosing spondylitis patients. Significant enrichment of the disease-linked clones was reported in matched synovial fluid samples from ankylosing spondylitis patients. Some of the motif variants had been reported before in the synovial fluid and blood of reactive arthritis patients, a finding that suggests common disease-initiation mechanisms. The disease-linked clones had a CD8+ phenotype and were found at relatively low frequencies in peripheral blood.

This clonotype was seen a few times. The specificity of this receptor is unknown. Base qualities are missing; no much larger clone stands one base away. Sequenced on an Illumina HiSeq 2500. TCR beta libraries were prepared by quantitative 5'-RACE with molecular barcodes. Processing in the source paper ran as follows. A new computational method, built on a probabilistic model of VDJ rearrangement, was used to identify disease-linked TCR variants. The public sequencing data were trimmed at Q25 with fastp and processed into clonotypes with MiXCR by TCRdb, which kept only in-frame beta chains. Every entry covers one CDR3 protein and lists the most common genes and DNA from its rows. TCRdb's processing, not the study's, gives the V and J calls here. A total of some 150,000 distinct CDR3 sequences appear in this sample, roughly 10% of them only once. The ten largest clones take up approximately 4% of the sample.

The rearranged segments are TRBV30 and TRBJ1-1; TRBD1 agrees with 7 junctional bases. The sequence was collected from a female donor with ankylosing spondylitis or in good health (not recorded which). Sample: blood, either unsorted or a sorted T cell fraction (not recorded which). The DNA sequence reads TGTGCCTGGAGCCCCCAGGGGGGCACTGAAGCTTTCTTT. The resulting protein is CAWSPQGGTEAFF.